These 17 T cell receptor beta chains share one sample of origin, sequenced in a study of shared clonotypes between healthy human individuals. Some clones are missing from TCRdb's copy, which holds only in-frame ones; the method was immunoSEQ multiplex PCR. There are some 690,000 clones in the sample; about 92% occur only once, and about 33% lies in the top ten. Sequencing was carried out using memory CD8+ T cells from PBMCs. Indicated subset: CD45RO+ cells pooled with CCR7-negative TemRA cells. The receptors were sampled from a man between 18 and 35 years old in good health. Some clones in this sample may be carry-over from other donors' samples.

V usage is TRBV27 and J usage is TRBJ1-4; no reliable D call. Germline CDR1 MNHEY, CDR2 SMNVEV (reference sequence). This CDR3 is built from 15 residues. Trimming shortened V by 4 bases and J by 2 bases, and 11 bases separated the two germline ends. The CDR3 DNA reads as TGTGCCAGCAGTTCGTCACCCCTTACTAATGAAAAACTGTTTTTT. Its protein is CASSSSPLTNEKLFF.

The chain employs TRBV7-3 and TRBJ2-2, with D unclear. The CDR3 covers 17 residues. Deletions cut 3 bases from V and 2 bases from J, with 16 bases between. CDR1 is SGHTA and CDR2 is FQGTGA in the germline V gene. The CDR3 spells CASSFARTAKNTGELFF. The CDR3 nucleotides read TGTGCCAGCAGCTTCGCCAGGACGGCTAAAAACACCGGGGAGCTGTTTTTT.

This chain uses TRBV27 with TRBJ1-1; D might be TRBD1 (6 bases). Looked up from germline, CDR1 is MNHEY and CDR2 is SMNVEV (reference sequence). The CDR3 runs to 14 residues. Trimming left V 6 bases short and J 7 bases short, with 18 bases between. This chain's CDR3 is CASSPMGAGLEAFF. CDR3 coding DNA: TGTGCCAGCAGCCCGATGGGGGCAGGGCTTGAAGCTTTCTTT.

The chain links TRBV7-8 to TRBJ1-2, with D perhaps TRBD1 (6 bases). Germline CDR1 reads SGHVS; CDR2 reads FQNEAQ. V shed 3 bases and J shed 3 bases, with 11 bases lying between them. This CDR3 region has 14 residues. CDR3 residues: CASSFFWTDYGYTF. CDR3 in DNA: TGTGCCAGCAGCTTTTTTTGGACAGACTATGGCTACACCTTC.

V is TRBV29-1 and J is TRBJ2-3; D possibly corresponds to TRBD1 (5 bases). The CDR3 has 12 residues. V was shortened by 4 bases and J by 4 bases, with 9 bases between the two germline ends. CDR1 is SQVTM and CDR2 is ANQGSEA in the germline V gene. The CDR3: CSVVQGPDTQYF. The CDR3 bases are TGCAGCGTTGTCCAGGGCCCAGATACGCAGTATTTT.

V gene TRBV7-3 combines with J gene TRBJ2-1; 10 bases agree with TRBD2. The trim removed 5 bases at V and 4 bases at J, leaving 5 bases unmatched. Germline CDR1 is SGHTA and CDR2 is FQGTGA. The CDR3 extends over 15 amino acids. The CDR3 DNA reads as TGTGCCAGCAGCGACCTAGCGGGAGCTTACAATGAGCAGTTCTTC. Translating gives CASSDLAGAYNEQFF.

This clone was found once. The rearrangement joins TRBV5-1 to TRBJ2-7, with 8 bases fitting TRBD2. The J segment lost 2 bases and the V segment lost 5 bases, leaving 15 bases of the junction unmatched. Germline lookup yields CDR1 SGHRS and CDR2 YFSETQ. CDR3 length: 17 residues. Written as DNA, the CDR3 is TGCGCCAGCAGTCAATCTTCAGCGGGGGAGGCCACCTACGAGCAGTACTTC. Protein product: CASSQSSAGEATYEQYF.

The genes are TRBV6-5 and TRBJ1-2; D gene unclear. This CDR3 region has 13 residues. Germline CDR1 MNHEY, CDR2 SVGAGI. Trimming left V 2 bases short and J 7 bases short, with 11 bases between. The CDR3 coding sequence is TGTGCCAGCAGTTACAACAGCCTTGGTGGCTACACCTTC. As protein: CASSYNSLGGYTF.

This chain joins TRBV7-8 and TRBJ2-3, with 10 bases matching TRBD1. V lost 5 bases, J lost 4 bases, and 9 bases stayed unmatched. CDR3 length equals 16 residues. Germline CDR1 is SGHVS and CDR2 is FQNEAQ. DNA for the CDR3: TGTGCCAGCAGCGCCCCCCGGGACAGGGGTCCAGATACGCAGTATTTT. This codes for CASSAPRDRGPDTQYF.

The chain employs TRBV28 and TRBJ1-1, with D possibly matching TRBD1 (5 bases). The CDR3 is 15 amino acids. The germline V gene has CDR1 MDHEN and CDR2 SYDVKM. Trimming took 5 bases from V and 1 from J, leaving 14 bases between them. CDR3 in amino acids: CASSPAGRRNTEAFF. The CDR3 nucleotides read TGTGCCAGCAGTCCCGCGGGACGGAGGAACACTGAAGCTTTCTTT.

CDR3 residues: CAISESKFGGSSNQPQHF. The CDR3 DNA reads as TGTGCCATCAGTGAGTCGAAATTCGGGGGATCCAGCAATCAGCCCCAGCATTTT. The chain couples TRBV10-3 to TRBJ1-5; possible D gene TRBD1, 5 bases. This CDR3 is 18 amino acids long. Trimming shortened V by 0 bases and J by 1 base, and 16 bases separated the two germline ends. The germline CDR1 and CDR2 sequences are ENHRY and SYGVKD.

This chain uses TRBV9 with TRBJ2-2, with TRBD1 identical over 8 bases. Trimming at V came to 4 bases and at J to 1 base, leaving 6 bases not matched to a gene. Germline CDR1 reads SGDLS; CDR2 reads YYNGEE. The length of the CDR3 is 16 residues. The CDR3 protein is CASSRWGTGNTGELFF. The CDR3 DNA is TGTGCCAGCAGCCGCTGGGGGACAGGGAACACCGGGGAGCTGTTTTTT.

The chain combines TRBV13 with TRBJ2-1; D tentatively fits TRBD1 or TRBD2 (5 bases each). The CDR3 extends over 11 amino acids. The germline V gene encodes CDR1 PRHDT and CDR2 FYEKMQ (reference sequence). V was pared by 6 bases and J by 7 bases, with 7 bases between. The CDR3 nucleotides are TGTGCCAGCAGAGAGGGGAATGAGCAGTTCTTC. Translated: CASREGNEQFF.

The chain combines TRBV30 with TRBJ2-7; a weak D match, TRBD2 (5 bases). The germline V and J ends were trimmed by 2 bases and 3 bases, with 11 bases remaining between them. This CDR3 is built from 13 residues. Germline CDR1 reads GTSNPN; CDR2 reads SVGIG (reference sequence). Here the CDR3 DNA reads TGTGCCTGGAGTCCCACCGGGGACTACGAGCAGTACTTC. This gives the protein CAWSPTGDYEQYF.

This clone turned up a few times. V usage is TRBV28 and J usage is TRBJ1-5; the match to TRBD1 covers 7 bases. Germline lookup yields CDR1 MDHEN and CDR2 SYDVKM. The CDR3 contains 14 residues. The ends lost 6 bases at V and 9 bases at J; junction bases unmatched: 11. CDR3 DNA: TGTGCCAGCAGACTAGGGGGCGAGTGGCCGCCCCAGCATTTT. Encoded protein: CASRLGGEWPPQHF.

CDR3 in DNA: TGTGCCAGCAGTTTATCGGCGAAGGGTCTATCCGGGGCCTACGAGCAGTACTTC. Amino acids: CASSLSAKGLSGAYEQYF. The chain is built from TRBV27 and TRBJ2-7; possibly TRBD2 for D (5 bases). Germline CDR1 reads MNHEY; CDR2 reads SMNVEV (reference sequence). This CDR3 contains 18 residues. V was cut by 0 bases and J by 2 bases, with 20 bases left in between.

As concerns this clone: Other DNA sequences in the same sample also yield this CDR3. The V call is TRBV9, the J call TRBJ2-5; a possible D gene is TRBD2 (5 bases). Germline loops: CDR1 SGDLS, CDR2 YYNGEE. CDR3 length: 15 amino acids. V lost 0 bases and J lost 2, with 11 bases in between. For the CDR3, the DNA is TGTGCCAGCAGCGTAGCGGGATCCGTTCAAGAGACCCAGTACTTC. This sequence encodes CASSVAGSVQETQYF. The full variable domain, completed using reference TRBV9 and TRBJ2-5, is DSGVTQTPKHLITATGQRVTLRCSPRSGDLSVYWYQQSLDQGLQFLIQYYNGEERAKGNILERFSAQQFPDLHSELNLSSLELGDSALYFCASSVAGSVQETQYFGPGTRLLVL.